This entry features one T cell receptor beta chain sequence. Its target is unknown. These data originate in a study of OX40 agonist ivuxolimab in advanced cancers. Study-level findings and limits: People who partly responded at 0.1-3.0 mg/kg had some of the least clonal expansion seen.

Trimming left V 3 bases short and J 5 bases short, with 16 bases between. CDR1 SGHVS and CDR2 FQNEAQ come from the germline V gene. The CDR3 length is 15 residues. Anyone with autoimmune disease history or systemic immunosuppression was excluded. Using immunoSEQ multiplex PCR, the repertoire was profiled, and TCRdb retains in-frame clones only, with some absent. The sample shows about 64,000 clones, 80% to 90% of them seen only once. This chain joins TRBV7-8 and TRBJ1-1; weak D call: TRBD1 (6 bases). The sequence was collected from an adult with an advanced solid tumor such as melanoma, head and neck, liver or kidney cancer. This material consisted of CD4+ or CD8+ T cells sorted from blood, taken in a trial of the OX40 agonist ivuxolimab. The CDR3 reads CASSLGASRRTEAFF. Here the CDR3 DNA reads TGTGCCAGCAGCTTGGGGGCAAGTAGAAGGACTGAAGCTTTCTTT.